Listed below are T cell receptor beta chains from one sample, sequenced in a study of response to subunit inactivated influenza vaccine. MiXCR was run by TCRdb on the RT-PCR reads, yielding one entry per CDR3 protein. This repertoire shows about 700,000 distinct CDR3 sequences, approximately 15% found once; its top ten account for under 14%. The sample consisted of PBMCs from blood, taken 11 to 12 days after vaccination. All receptors derive from a man in his forties or fifties who received an inactivated influenza vaccine. The CDR3 runs from the conserved cysteine through the conserved F or W. The size entry is marked missing in some rows and otherwise reads once, few, many or a size class.

j_call v_call cdr3_length clone_size cdr3_aa
TRBJ2-7 TRBV5-5 15 few CASSSGTGVTYEQYF
TRBJ2-7 TRBV7-2 15 . CASSSGLAGAKEQYF
TRBJ2-2 TRBV29-1 14 many CSVTRDRASGELFF
TRBJ1-1 TRBV20-1 15 . CSARWTGGRNTEAFF
TRBJ2-7 TRBV28 15 . CASGTGGVHSYEQYF
TRBJ2-7 TRBV19 16 . CASRTTSGTGSYEQYF
TRBJ1-5 TRBV19 14 . CASSIANSNQPQHF
TRBJ2-7 TRBV4-2 14 few CASSQTDFTYEQYF
TRBJ2-5 TRBV28 14 few CASSVPDREETQYF
TRBJ2-7 TRBV7-2 12 few CASSPQGDWQYF
TRBJ2-2 TRBV5-1 15 many CASSSRWTEPGELFF
TRBJ2-7 TRBV29-1 12 few CSVGTGNGEQYF
TRBJ1-1 TRBV7-6 17 few CASSFHRLLQGNTEAFF
TRBJ2-3 TRBV5-1 17 . CASSSLGRREVPDTQYF
TRBJ2-1 TRBV7-3 23 few CASSNFTTGTSGEAGLSYNEQFF
TRBJ2-3 TRBV27 18 few CASSSYTGLAGGADTQYF
TRBJ2-2 TRBV18 15 few CASSPRRGDTGELFF
TRBJ1-6 TRBV5-1 16 . CASTPGAQTYNSPLHF
TRBJ1-4 TRBV4-1 16 . CASSPDIQGGREKLFF
TRBJ2-1 TRBV11-2 19 few CASTYRDYRFSSSYNEQFF
TRBJ2-1 TRBV24-1 19 many CATSDPARVGLAGDNEQFF
TRBJ1-2 TRBV5-1 13 many CASSSTGDYGYTF
TRBJ2-7 TRBV9 17 . CASSVGVSRQGAYEQYF
TRBJ2-1 TRBV20-1 16 few CSARPRVAGSRGEQFF
TRBJ2-3 TRBV7-9 12 few CASRGAADTQYF
TRBJ2-3 TRBV9 15 . CASSVSSGGTDTQYF